What follows are 12 T cell receptor beta chains derived from one specimen sequenced in a study of Graves' ophthalmopathy and Graves' hyperthyroidism. Researchers took RNA transcripts and amplified TCR beta CDR3 regions from them. First-round RT-PCR with HTBI primers preceded a second-round multiplex PCR. From the multiplex PCR reads, TCRdb called clonotypes with MiXCR, one entry per CDR3 protein. The repertoire includes hundreds of thousands of distinct CDR3 sequences, around 40% of them detected once, and about 40% sits in the top ten. Sequenced: peripheral blood. Receptor source: an adult man with Graves' ophthalmopathy.

The rearrangement links TRBV10-3 to TRBJ2-7, with a possible D match to TRBD2 (5 bases). The CDR3 contains 13 residues. The germline V and J ends were trimmed by 10 bases and 2 bases, with 15 bases remaining between them. From germline, CDR1 is ENHRY and CDR2 SYGVKD. DNA of the CDR3: TGTGCCAGCACTCGACTAAAGCCCTACGAGCAGTACTTC. Its protein product is CASTRLKPYEQYF.

The sample holds a few counts of this clonotype. J is TRBJ1-2 and V is TRBV2, with 9 bases identical to TRBD1. Germline V gene sequence: CDR1 SNHLY, CDR2 FYNNEI. This CDR3 is 13 amino acids long. V trimming: 7 bases; J trimming: 3 bases; junction bases outside the gene matches: 3. The CDR3 region is CASTRTGDYGYTF. Written as DNA, the CDR3 is TGTGCCAGCACGCGGACAGGGGACTATGGCTACACCTTC.

With regard to this clonotype: Possible read error: a much larger clone is one base away. The chain carries TRBV7-2 and TRBJ1-4; no clear D gene. CDR3 length equals 14 residues. Germline V gives CDR1 SGHTA, CDR2 FQGNSA. V was cut by 7 bases and J by 8 bases, with 17 bases left in between. CDR3 DNA: TGTGCCAGCAACCAAGGACGGATGATGGAAAAACTGTTTTTT. This codes for CASNQGRMMEKLFF.

The J gene is TRBJ1-2, the V gene TRBV10-1, with D hard to call. The germline V and J ends were trimmed by 4 bases and 7 bases, with 10 bases remaining between them. Germline V gene lookup returns CDR1 WNHNN and CDR2 SYGVQD (reference sequence). The CDR3 runs to 12 residues. The CDR3 here is CASSAVERGYTF. CDR3 nucleotides: TGCGCCAGCAGTGCGGTAGAACGTGGCTACACCTTC.

This clonotype was seen a single time. The chain links TRBV15 to TRBJ2-5; 7 bases map to TRBD1. The CDR3 has 13 residues. The trim removed 1 base at V and 11 bases at J, leaving 7 bases unmatched. CDR1 and CDR2 from the germline V gene are LNHNV and YYDKDF (reference sequence). CDR3 DNA sequence: TGTGCCACCAGCAGAGTTGACAGGGTGGATCAGTACTTC. Translation gives CATSRVDRVDQYF.

The J gene is TRBJ2-5, the V gene TRBV24-1; 9 bases fit TRBD1. The CDR3 has 15 residues. Germline trimming cut 9 bases from V and 10 bases from J; bases unmatched to any gene: 17. CDR1 is KGHDR and CDR2 is SFDVKD in the germline V gene. CDR3 loop: CATAGTGNFIGGQYF. In DNA, the CDR3 is TGTGCCACCGCCGGGACAGGGAATTTCATTGGGGGCCAGTACTTC.

As for this clonotype: At one boundary the junction diverges from the germline segment, which might be a read error. The chain combines TRBV24-1 with TRBJ1-5; D is possibly TRBD1 (5 bases). The J call may be in error: the DNA end matches TRBJ2-3 better. Germline V gives CDR1 KGHDR, CDR2 SFDVKD. There are 15 residues in the CDR3. Written as DNA, the CDR3 is TGTGCCGCCAGTGACCCAGGGATAGGCAATCAGCCCCAGTATTTT. It translates to CAASDPGIGNQPQYF.

This rearrangement joins TRBV7-9 to TRBJ2-7, with 9 positions matching TRBD1. The CDR3 runs 15 residues. Trimming cost V 5 bases and J 3 bases; bases outside gene matches: 8. Germline V gene sequence: CDR1 SEHNR, CDR2 FQNEAQ (reference sequence). The CDR3 nucleotides read TGTGCCAGCAGCGAACCTCGACAGGGGGACTACGAGCAGTACTTC. Residues: CASSEPRQGDYEQYF.

This clonotype was detected ten times or more. The chain combines TRBV9 with TRBJ2-5; TRBD2 matches at 9 bases. This CDR3 has 14 residues. CDR1 and CDR2 from the germline V gene are SGDLS and YYNGEE. The trim removed 4 bases at V and 4 bases at J, leaving 5 bases unmatched. In nucleotides, the CDR3 is TGTGCCAGCAGCCCCATAGCGGGGGCAGAGACCCAGTACTTC. It specifies CASSPIAGAETQYF.

As regards this clonotype: One end of the junction is discordant with germline, which a read error may explain. The chain uses TRBV7-9 and TRBJ2-5; 9 bases line up with TRBD2. Germline CDR1 SEHNR, CDR2 FQNEAQ (reference sequence). CDR3 size: 17 residues. The CDR3, as DNA: TGCGCCAGCAGCTTGGCATTGGGCGGGAGGGCCCCAGAGACCCAGTACTTC. This translates into CASSLALGGRAPETQYF.

This chain connects TRBV7-9 to TRBJ1-3; TRBD1 matches at 10 bases. Unmatched junction bases numbered 4, after V lost 5 bases and J lost 3 bases. Germline V gene data show CDR1 as SEHNR and CDR2 as FQNEAQ (reference sequence). The CDR3 is 15 amino acids. The DNA for the CDR3 is TGTGCCAGCAGCCGGGGACAGGGGAGTGGAAACACCATATATTTT. This translates into CASSRGQGSGNTIYF.

The J gene is TRBJ1-1, the V gene TRBV4-3; possible D gene TRBD1, 5 bases. Between the trimmed V and J ends, which lost 0 bases and 9 bases, there was a span of 17 bases. CDR1 and CDR2 from the germline V gene are LGHNA and YSLEER. This CDR3 comprises 15 residues. The CDR3, as DNA: TGCGCCAGCAGCCAAGATTCAGGGATATTAACGAAAGCTTTCTTT. This codes for CASSQDSGILTKAFF.